Following are 28 T cell receptor beta chains from one sample sequenced in a study of Ad26.COV2.S vaccination and SARS-CoV-2 variants. The data were produced by immunoSEQ multiplex PCR, yet TCRdb's version contains in-frame clones alone and is incomplete. Here the sample spans 350,000 to 400,000 clones, around nine tenths being singletons. Indicated treatment: 19 received Ad26.COV2.S at low or high dose, single or two shots; several received placebo; per-sample allocation not given. Sampling occurred on day 63 after the first vaccine or placebo injection. Here the sequenced sample was peripheral blood, taken in a trial of Ad26.COV2.S vaccine versus placebo. The source is a person aged 18-60 years who received the Ad26.COV2.S COVID-19 vaccine or a placebo.

This clone was seen a few times. The chain is built from TRBV19 and TRBJ1-1, with unresolved D. Trimming cost V 5 bases and J 4 bases, with 20 bases left between them. The CDR3 is 16 amino acids. CDR1 and CDR2 from the germline V gene are LNHDA and SQIVND (reference sequence). The CDR3 coding sequence is TGTGCCAGTAGTGCGTCCGACACACAGCTCAGCACTGAAGCTTTCTTT. Translation gives CASSASDTQLSTEAFF.

The chain recombines TRBV2 with TRBJ1-2, with D unresolved. The germline V and J ends were trimmed by 6 bases and 7 bases, with 12 bases remaining between them. The CDR3 extends over 12 amino acids. Germline V gives CDR1 SNHLY, CDR2 FYNNEI. CDR3 in DNA: TGTGCCAGCAGCCCCGAGAGAGGTGGCTACACCTTC. It is translated as CASSPERGGYTF.

The chain employs TRBV4-2 and TRBJ2-3; a possible D gene is TRBD2 (5 bases). Trimming cost V 0 bases and J 7 bases, with 8 bases left between them. Germline assignment: CDR1 LGHNA and CDR2 YNFKEQ. The CDR3 is made up of 13 amino acids. The DNA for the CDR3 is TGTGCCAGCAGCCAAGACTCCGGGAATACGCAGTATTTT. The encoded protein is CASSQDSGNTQYF.

This sequence joins TRBV10-3 and TRBJ2-6, with D maybe TRBD1 (6 bases). Germline CDR1 reads ENHRY; CDR2 reads SYGVKD. This CDR3 spans 16 amino acids. V lost 8 bases and J lost 0, with 14 bases in between. CDR3 coding DNA: TGTGCCATCCAGGGGCATATCTTCTCTGGGGCCAACGTCCTGACTTTC. As protein: CAIQGHIFSGANVLTF.

Only a few counts were recorded for this clone. This chain uses TRBV4-1 with TRBJ2-7, with 9 bases fitting TRBD2. The CDR3 consists of 19 residues. Germline V lookup: CDR1 MGHRA, CDR2 YSYEKL. V lost 3 bases to trimming and J lost 2 bases; unmatched junction nucleotides: 17. CDR3 in amino acids: CASSQALSVAGVPAYEQYF. DNA of the CDR3: TGCGCCAGCAGCCAGGCCCTGTCGGTAGCGGGGGTTCCCGCCTACGAGCAGTACTTC.

The chain links TRBV4-1 to TRBJ1-5; maybe TRBD1 (6 bases). The CDR3 covers 15 residues. Germline values: CDR1 MGHRA, CDR2 YSYEKL. The germline V and J ends were trimmed by 0 bases and 7 bases, with 13 bases remaining between them. The CDR3 loop is CASSQEYREGQPQHF. The CDR3 nucleotides are TGCGCCAGCAGCCAAGAGTACAGGGAGGGCCAGCCCCAGCATTTT.

The CDR3 spells CAWVAVSSYNEQFF. CDR3 DNA sequence: TGTGCCTGGGTAGCGGTAAGCTCCTACAATGAGCAGTTCTTC. The gene calls are TRBV30 and TRBJ2-1; TRBD2 might be the D (6 bases). V was cut by 5 bases and J by 0 bases, with 11 bases left in between. The length of the CDR3 is 14 residues. Per the germline V gene, CDR1 is GTSNPN and CDR2 is SVGIG (reference sequence). Together with reference TRBV30 and TRBJ2-1, the CDR3 gives the full variable domain: SQTIHQWPATLVQPVGSPLSLECTVEGTSNPNLYWYRQAAGRGLQLLFYSVGIGQISSEVPQNLSASRPQDRQFILSSKKLLLSDSGFYLCAWVAVSSYNEQFFGPGTRLTVL.

The chain uses TRBV5-1 and TRBJ1-1, with D tentatively TRBD1 (6 bases). CDR1 and CDR2 (germline): SGHRS, YFSETQ. V was trimmed by 3 bases and J by 3 bases, leaving 18 bases between them. This CDR3 comprises 16 residues. CDR3 region: CASSSRGARRDTEAFF. The CDR3, as DNA: TGCGCCAGCAGCTCGCGGGGGGCCCGGAGAGACACTGAAGCTTTCTTT.

The chain joins TRBV2 to TRBJ2-1, with TRBD2 identical over 11 bases. The CDR3 spans 18 residues. Germline V gene sequence: CDR1 SNHLY, CDR2 FYNNEI. The J segment lost 2 bases and the V segment lost 4 bases, leaving 10 bases of the junction unmatched. The CDR3 reads CASSGYRTSGSTYNEQFF. CDR3 bases: TGTGCCAGCAGTGGTTATCGGACTAGCGGGTCTACCTACAATGAGCAGTTCTTC.

The V gene is TRBV5-1, the J gene TRBJ2-7, with TRBD1 matching over 9 bases. This CDR3 has 16 residues. Germline V gives CDR1 SGHRS, CDR2 YFSETQ. After removal of 4 bases from V and 2 bases from J, the junction contained 10 bases not matched to a gene. CDR3: CASSTSVTGGPYEQYF. The CDR3 region has the DNA TGCGCCAGCAGCACTTCCGTAACAGGGGGCCCCTACGAGCAGTACTTC. Variable domain in full (rest from reference TRBV5-1 and TRBJ2-7): KAGVTQTPRYLIKTRGQQVTLSCSPISGHRSVSWYQQTPGQGLQFLFEYFSETQRNKGNFPGRFSGRQFSNSRSEMNVSTLELGDSALYLCASSTSVTGGPYEQYFGPGTRLTVT.

The chain combines TRBV9 with TRBJ2-1; D may correspond to TRBD1 or TRBD2 (5 bases each). Deletions cut 4 bases from V and 2 bases from J, with 10 bases between. This CDR3 comprises 14 residues. Per germline, CDR1 SGDLS and CDR2 YYNGEE. CDR3 nucleotides: TGTGCCAGCAGCCCAAGAGGGGCCTACAATGAGCAGTTCTTC. Residues: CASSPRGAYNEQFF.

This rearrangement joins TRBV11-2 to TRBJ2-2; 7 bases map to TRBD2. The CDR3 consists of 15 residues. Trimming took 5 bases from V and 0 from J; bases not matched to a gene: 3. The germline gives CDR1 SGHAT, CDR2 FQNNGV. The CDR3 reads CASSLGGSNTGELFF. The DNA for the CDR3 is TGTGCCAGCAGCCTCGGGGGGTCGAACACCGGGGAGCTGTTTTTT. Using reference TRBV11-2 and TRBJ2-2 for the parts outside the CDR3, the full variable domain is EAGVAQSPRYKIIEKRQSVAFWCNPISGHATLYWYQQILGQGPKLLIQFQNNGVVDDSQLPKDRFSAERLKGVDSTLKIQPAKLEDSAVYLCASSLGGSNTGELFFGEGSRLTVL.

The V and J genes are TRBV7-9 and TRBJ2-7; unclear D gene. This CDR3 is 11 amino acids long. Germline assignment: CDR1 SEHNR and CDR2 FQNEAQ (reference sequence). V gave up 2 bases and J gave up 2 bases, with 1 base separating them. CDR3 coding DNA: TGTGCCAGCAGCTTAACCTACGAGCAGTACTTC. Amino acid sequence: CASSLTYEQYF.

This clone turned up a few times. The chain couples TRBV5-1 to TRBJ1-2, with TRBD1 matching 7 bases. The CDR3 runs 17 residues. V was clipped by 4 bases and J by 5 bases; unmatched bases: 17. Germline loops: CDR1 SGHRS, CDR2 YFSETQ. The CDR3: CASSPDFRTGVSYGYTF. CDR3 coding DNA: TGCGCCAGCAGCCCAGACTTTCGGACAGGTGTGAGTTATGGCTACACCTTC.

The chain recombines TRBV5-6 with TRBJ2-3, with no clear D. Per the germline V gene, CDR1 is SGHDT and CDR2 is YYEEEE. This CDR3 is built from 13 residues. Between the trimmed V and J ends, which lost 5 bases and 6 bases, there was a span of 13 bases. The chain's CDR3 is CASSQPSSDTQYF. CDR3 in DNA: TGTGCCAGCAGTCAACCTTCCTCCGATACGCAGTATTTT.

V and J are TRBV19 and TRBJ1-5; unclear D gene. There are 14 residues in the CDR3. V dropped 3 bases and J dropped 1 base, with 7 bases sitting between them. Germline CDR1 LNHDA, CDR2 SQIVND (reference sequence). The CDR3 DNA reads TGTGCCAGTAGTATTTTGGGGAGCAATCAGCCCCAGCATTTT. It translates to CASSILGSNQPQHF.

This clone has a single count. The gene calls are TRBV18 and TRBJ1-1; D unclear. Germline assignment: CDR1 KGHSH and CDR2 LQKENI. V lost 4 bases to trimming and J lost 3 bases, with 12 bases between them. This CDR3 region has 14 residues. CDR3 region: CASSLSTGHTEAFF. CDR3 bases: TGTGCCAGCTCACTTAGTACTGGCCACACTGAAGCTTTCTTT.

The rearrangement links TRBV30 to TRBJ1-2, with D tentatively TRBD1 (5 bases). Germline V CDR1 and CDR2: GTSNPN, SVGIG (reference sequence). V lost 2 bases to trimming and J lost 0 bases, with 10 bases between them. The CDR3 is 14 amino acids. DNA of the CDR3: TGTGCCTGGAGTACCGAGACAGCTAACTATGGCTACACCTTC. As protein: CAWSTETANYGYTF.

This clone appeared once. The V call is TRBV10-3, the J call TRBJ2-7, with 8 nucleotides matching TRBD2. V shed 7 bases, J shed 6 bases, and the junction held 14 bases outside the gene matches. The CDR3 is made up of 15 amino acids. In germline, CDR1 is ENHRY, CDR2 SYGVKD. CDR3 protein: CAITRFGGGISEQYF. The CDR3 nucleotides read TGTGCCATCACCCGGTTTGGCGGGGGGATTAGCGAGCAGTACTTC.

This clone has only one observation. The V and J genes are TRBV6-5 and TRBJ2-7; 10 nucleotides align to TRBD2. The CDR3 loop spans 15 amino acids. V was clipped by 7 bases and J by 5 bases; unmatched bases: 11. The germline V gene encodes CDR1 MNHEY and CDR2 SVGAGI. CDR3 nucleotides: TGTGCCAGCAACAGAGCGGGGGGGCAGGGCAACGAGCAGTACTTC. As protein: CASNRAGGQGNEQYF.

The J gene is TRBJ1-6, the V gene TRBV6-5; no reliable D call. V dropped 5 bases and J dropped 13 bases, with 15 bases sitting between them. The CDR3 is made up of 13 amino acids. Germline values: CDR1 MNHEY, CDR2 SVGAGI. The CDR3 protein is CASSIVTSTPLHF. The CDR3 DNA sequence: TGTGCCAGCAGTATCGTTACGTCAACGCCCCTCCACTTT.

CDR3 sequence: CASSPYIEGEAFF. CDR3 nucleotide sequence: TGTGCCAGCAGCCCCTACATCGAAGGGGAAGCTTTCTTT. This chain uses TRBV5-4 with TRBJ1-1; no reliable D call. The CDR3 runs to 13 residues. Trimming left V 4 bases short and J 8 bases short, with 15 bases between. CDR1 is SGHNT and CDR2 is YYREEE in the germline V gene (reference sequence). Together with reference TRBV5-4 and TRBJ1-1, the CDR3 gives the full variable domain: ETGVTQSPTHLIKTRGQQVTLRCSSQSGHNTVSWYQQALGQGPQFIFQYYREEENGRGNFPPRFSGLQFPNYSSELNVNALELDDSALYLCASSPYIEGEAFFGQGTRLTVV.

The gene calls are TRBV19 and TRBJ1-1, with TRBD1 matching 9 bases. Trimming took 6 bases from V and 3 from J; bases not matched to a gene: 8. Per the germline V gene, CDR1 is LNHDA and CDR2 is SQIVND (reference sequence). CDR3 length equals 15 residues. The CDR3 DNA is TGTGCCAGTAGCCCTGAGGGACAGGGCCACACTGAAGCTTTCTTT. Its protein product is CASSPEGQGHTEAFF.

The V gene is TRBV6-5, the J gene TRBJ1-2; 7 bases agree with TRBD1. Trimming at V came to 6 bases and at J to 8 bases, leaving 9 bases not matched to a gene. Looked up from germline, CDR1 is MNHEY and CDR2 is SVGAGI. The CDR3 runs 13 residues. CDR3 region: CASRDTGAEGYTF. The CDR3 DNA is TGTGCCAGCAGAGATACAGGGGCGGAAGGCTACACCTTC.

The V call is TRBV10-3, the J call TRBJ2-7, with D tentatively TRBD1 or TRBD2 (5 bases each). CDR1 and CDR2 from the germline V gene are ENHRY and SYGVKD. The CDR3 has 12 amino acids. V was trimmed by 11 bases and J by 5 bases, leaving 16 bases between them. The CDR3 sequence: CASWLGVDEQYF. CDR3 nucleotides: TGTGCCTCCTGGCTGGGGGTTGACGAGCAGTACTTC.

J is TRBJ2-5 and V is TRBV6-6; D gene uncertain. Trimming removed 4 bases from V and 4 bases from J, with 7 bases in between. The CDR3 spans 12 residues. Per the germline V gene, CDR1 is MNHNY and CDR2 is SVGAGI (reference sequence). The CDR3 loop reads CASSSVRETQYF. The CDR3 DNA sequence: TGTGCCAGCAGTTCGGTACGAGAGACCCAGTACTTC.

J is TRBJ1-4 and V is TRBV3-1 (or the pseudogene TRBV3-2), with D unresolved. V was shortened by 4 bases and J by 5 bases, with 11 bases between the two germline ends. This CDR3 spans 14 amino acids. Germline CDR1 and CDR2: LGHDT and YNNKEL (reference sequence). CDR3 nucleotides: TGTGCCAGCAGCCGGAGGGCTGACAATGAAAAACTGTTTTTT. Translating gives CASSRRADNEKLFF.

The chain recombines TRBV28 with TRBJ1-2; maybe TRBD1 (6 bases). Germline loops: CDR1 MDHEN, CDR2 SYDVKM. V shed 6 bases and J shed 7 bases, with 15 bases lying between them. CDR3 length: 13 amino acids. The chain's CDR3 is CASSDPGVRGYTF. In DNA form, the CDR3 reads TGTGCCAGCAGCGATCCAGGGGTGCGTGGCTACACCTTC.